The clone carrying this TCR beta chain was counted ten times or more. As yet, its antigen is unknown. There are 13 residues in the CDR3. V was pared by 5 bases and J by 2 bases, with 10 bases between. Germline CDR1 reads MNHEY; CDR2 reads SVGEGT. This record comes from a study of CD8 T cells in ankylosing spondylitis. Study-level findings and limits: The study looked at matched synovial fluid samples from ankylosing spondylitis patients. Disease-linked clones were reported to be significantly enriched there. For ankylosing spondylitis blood, a TCR beta motif of 7 or 8 highly homologous variants appeared characteristic. Disease-associated clonotypes exhibited CD8+ identity and were relatively infrequent in peripheral blood. Earlier reports found some motif variants in synovial fluid and blood in reactive arthritis.

Quantitative 5'-RACE was performed with molecular barcodes, and it yielded the TCR beta libraries. TCRdb reprocessed the 5' RACE reads with MiXCR, giving one entry per CDR3 protein. The sample has 350,000 or so distinct CDR3 sequences; around 7.6% are singletons. The receptor's source is a male donor with ankylosing spondylitis. Specimen: blood, either unsorted or a sorted T cell fraction (not recorded which). V gene TRBV6-2 or TRBV6-3 combines with J gene TRBJ2-7; D is unclear. CDR3 DNA: TGTGCCAGCAGTCCTGGTGGGACCTACGAGCAGTACTTC. Protein product: CASSPGGTYEQYF.